This TCR beta chain was sequenced in a study of blood T cell repertoires in COVID-19. The CDR3 is made up of 12 amino acids. Germline-derived CDR1 and CDR2 are SGHTA and FQGNSA. The V gene lost 2 bases and the J gene lost 8 bases, with 9 bases spanning the gap. The protocol was immunoSEQ multiplex PCR, while the TCRdb copy is restricted to in-frame clones and leaves out a portion. This sample has 300,000 to 450,000 clones; more than 75% occur once, and the top ten carry 0.9% to 1.5%. This receptor was identified in a woman between 18 and 30 years old who had recovered from COVID-19. The chain recombines TRBV7-2 with TRBJ1-2; D perhaps matches TRBD1 (6 bases). Specimen: PBMCs or T cells enriched from blood (not recorded which). The CDR3: CASSLMGQGYTF. The CDR3 bases are TGTGCCAGCAGCTTAATGGGACAAGGCTACACCTTC.